The 22 T cell receptor beta chains presented below share a single source sample, sequenced in a study of identical twins (dated by TCRdb to about 2016). Library generation was performed with 5' RACE. The reads were generated on an Illumina HiSeq 2000. TCRdb cleaned the public reads at Q25 with fastp, built clones with MiXCR and kept in-frame beta chains. CDR3 protein duplicates are merged, each entry listing the most common genes and DNA. Recorded for this sample are about 240,000 distinct CDR3 sequences; approximately 7.3% of them occurred a single time. The ten most abundant clones make up around 5.4% of the sample. These same records also appear under a second study, on yellow fever vaccine responses in identical twins.

Specimen: CD8+ T cells sorted from blood. These receptor sequences come from a woman aged 18-29 years in good health.

V gene TRBV5-1 combines with J gene TRBJ2-3, with TRBD2 matching 12 bases. The V gene's germline CDR1 is SGHRS and CDR2 YFSETQ. The J segment lost 2 bases and the V segment lost 4 bases, leaving 11 bases of the junction unmatched. The length of the CDR3 is 18 residues. The CDR3 bases are TGCGCCAGCAGCCCCACTAGCGGGGGGCGGACTAACACAGATACGCAGTATTTT. It codes for CASSPTSGGRTNTDTQYF.

This clonotype has a handful of counts. The rearrangement uses TRBV9 and TRBJ2-2; the D gene is possibly TRBD2 (5 bases). Germline V gene sequence: CDR1 SGDLS, CDR2 YYNGEE. Deletions cut 0 bases from V and 8 bases from J, with 8 bases between. There are 13 residues in the CDR3. The CDR3 sequence is CASSVADSGELFF. DNA for the CDR3: TGTGCCAGCAGCGTAGCGGACTCTGGGGAGCTGTTTTTT.

This clonotype showed up many times. V and J are TRBV9 and TRBJ2-5, with 9 bases aligning to TRBD1. Germline CDR1 and CDR2: SGDLS and YYNGEE. V gave up 3 bases and J gave up 4 bases; unmatched junction bases: 10. This CDR3 contains 16 residues. The CDR3 region is CASSAEGQGFGETQYF. The CDR3 DNA reads TGTGCCAGCAGCGCCGAGGGACAGGGCTTCGGAGAGACCCAGTACTTC. Full variable domain (remainder filled in from reference TRBV9 and TRBJ2-5): DSGVTQTPKHLITATGQRVTLRCSPRSGDLSVYWYQQSLDQGLQFLIQYYNGEERAKGNILERFSAQQFPDLHSELNLSSLELGDSALYFCASSAEGQGFGETQYFGPGTRLLVL.

At least ten counts were recorded for this clonotype. This sequence joins TRBV28 and TRBJ1-2; the D gene is possibly TRBD1 (5 bases). The V end was cut by 6 bases, the J end by 2 bases, with 16 bases between. The CDR3 totals 15 residues. CDR1 is MDHEN, CDR2 SYDVKM, per germline. CDR3 sequence reads: CASSPPPGANYGYTF. CDR3 DNA sequence: TGTGCCAGCAGCCCACCTCCCGGGGCAAACTATGGCTACACCTTC.

This clonotype has a handful of counts. The chain is built from TRBV3-1 and TRBJ1-1; D is uncertain. Trimming cost V 0 bases and J 0 bases, with 8 bases left between them. This CDR3 region has 15 residues. Germline-derived CDR1 and CDR2 are LGHDT and YNNKEL (reference sequence). The CDR3 is CASSQDTQMNTEAFF. CDR3 bases: TGTGCCAGCAGCCAAGACACTCAGATGAACACTGAAGCTTTCTTT.

Only a few counts were recorded for this clonotype. V usage is TRBV9 and J usage is TRBJ2-3; D possibly matches TRBD1 or TRBD2 (5 bases each). Per the germline V gene, CDR1 is SGDLS and CDR2 is YYNGEE. The CDR3 is made up of 16 amino acids. Trimming took off 4 bases at V and 2 bases at J, with 17 bases between the two ends. CDR3 bases: TGTGCCAGCAGCCCCAGGAGCTCGGGGCTCACAGATACGCAGTATTTT. This codes for CASSPRSSGLTDTQYF. The variable domain in full, completed from reference TRBV9 and TRBJ2-3, reads DSGVTQTPKHLITATGQRVTLRCSPRSGDLSVYWYQQSLDQGLQFLIQYYNGEERAKGNILERFSAQQFPDLHSELNLSSLELGDSALYFCASSPRSSGLTDTQYFGPGTRLTVL.

The CDR3 sequence: CASSPGTREQYF. The CDR3 nucleotides are TGCGCCAGCAGCCCGGGGACCAGGGAGCAGTACTTC. This sequence joins TRBV5-1 and TRBJ2-7; D is perhaps TRBD1 or TRBD2 (5 bases each). This CDR3 spans 12 amino acids. The V end was cut by 4 bases, the J end by 7 bases, with 12 bases between. In germline, CDR1 is SGHRS, CDR2 YFSETQ. The variable domain in full, with the rest retrieved from reference TRBV5-1 and TRBJ2-7, is KAGVTQTPRYLIKTRGQQVTLSCSPISGHRSVSWYQQTPGQGLQFLFEYFSETQRNKGNFPGRFSGRQFSNSRSEMNVSTLELGDSALYLCASSPGTREQYFGPGTRLTVT.

The J gene is TRBJ2-1, the V gene TRBV27; possible D gene TRBD2, 5 bases. Germline CDR1 is MNHEY and CDR2 is SMNVEV (reference sequence). CDR3 size: 15 residues. With 1 base removed from V and 8 bases from J, the gap between germline ends came to 15 bases. CDR3 sequence: CASSLYSGKGYEQFF. CDR3 DNA sequence: TGTGCCAGCAGTTTATACTCGGGAAAAGGATATGAGCAGTTCTTC.

The chain joins TRBV9 to TRBJ2-7, with D unresolved. Trimming left V 1 base short and J 3 bases short, with 11 bases between. From germline, CDR1 is SGDLS and CDR2 YYNGEE. The CDR3 runs to 14 residues. The CDR3 region is CASSVSGDYYEQYF. In DNA, the CDR3 is TGTGCCAGCAGCGTATCAGGAGATTACTACGAGCAGTACTTC.

This clonotype was detected ten times or more. J is TRBJ2-2 and V is TRBV2; D is ambiguous. Germline CDR1 and CDR2: SNHLY and FYNNEI. CDR3 length: 14 residues. The ends were cut back, 2 bases at V and 0 bases at J, with 4 bases in the middle. DNA for the CDR3: TGTGCCAGCAGTGAAAGCTCGAACACCGGGGAGCTGTTTTTT. Translated: CASSESSNTGELFF.

The chain joins TRBV5-1 to TRBJ2-5; 12 bases line up with TRBD1. This CDR3 contains 18 residues. Looked up from germline, CDR1 is SGHRS and CDR2 is YFSETQ. V was pared by 0 bases and J by 5 bases, with 11 bases of the junction left unmatched. Written as DNA, the CDR3 is TGCGCCAGCAGCTTGGGGGGACAGGGGGCATATAAATCGGAGACCCAGTACTTC. It encodes CASSLGGQGAYKSETQYF.

This clonotype was detected many times. This chain links TRBV6-2 or TRBV6-3 with TRBJ2-2; the D gene is possibly TRBD1 (5 bases). Per the germline V gene, CDR1 is MNHEY and CDR2 is SVGEGT. Deletions cut 7 bases from V and 4 bases from J, with 19 bases between. This CDR3 has 16 amino acids. CDR3 sequence reads: CASTADSQNPTGELFF. CDR3 in DNA: TGTGCCAGCACCGCCGACAGTCAAAATCCCACCGGGGAGCTGTTTTTT.

This rearrangement joins TRBV15 to TRBJ2-7, with TRBD2 matching 14 bases. CDR1 and CDR2 from the germline V gene are LNHNV and YYDKDF (reference sequence). Trimming cost V 0 bases and J 3 bases; bases outside gene matches: 4. CDR3 length: 17 residues. The CDR3 loop is CATSRETSGRAVYEQYF. The CDR3 DNA follows: TGTGCCACCAGCAGAGAGACTAGCGGGAGGGCCGTCTACGAGCAGTACTTC.

This clonotype showed up many times. The chain joins TRBV20-1 to TRBJ2-1; D gene unclear. The CDR3 sequence is 15 residues long. Germline CDR1 and CDR2: DFQATT and SNEGSKA (reference sequence). Trimming pared 0 bases from V and 3 bases from J, leaving 12 bases between. The chain's CDR3 is CSARDLTGDYNEQFF. Here the CDR3 DNA reads TGCAGTGCTAGAGATTTGACCGGCGACTACAATGAGCAGTTCTTC.

This clonotype was seen only a few times. CDR3 nucleotides: TGTGCCAGCAGTACTCACAGGCGGTGGGAGCAGTACGTC. Amino acids: CASSTHRRWEQYV. The chain combines TRBV28 with TRBJ2-7, with D tentatively TRBD1 (5 bases). Trimming left V 5 bases short and J 7 bases short, with 15 bases between. The CDR3 totals 13 residues. Germline assignment: CDR1 MDHEN and CDR2 SYDVKM.

This clonotype was detected only a few times. A read error may be the cause here, since a much bigger clone is one base away. The V and J genes are TRBV29-1 and TRBJ2-7; TRBD1 matches at 7 bases. The V segment lost 4 bases and the J segment 1 base; nucleotides outside the gene matches: 7. Germline V gene lookup returns CDR1 SQVTM and CDR2 ANQGSEA. This CDR3 contains 14 residues. CDR3 coding DNA: TGCAGCGTTGGAGTTCCGGGACAGTCCTACGAGCAGTACTTC. Residues: CSVGVPGQSYEQYF.

In its sample, this clonotype was seen a few times. The chain joins TRBV11-2 to TRBJ2-5; TRBD2 is a possible D gene (7 bases). Germline assignment: CDR1 SGHAT and CDR2 FQNNGV. The CDR3 totals 17 residues. Trimming pared 0 bases from V and 4 bases from J, leaving 18 bases between. CDR3 DNA: TGTGCCAGCAGCTTAGAGGTGGGGGGGCTGATCGGAGAGACCCAGTACTTC. Translation: CASSLEVGGLIGETQYF.

This clonotype was seen ten or more times. V usage is TRBV4-1 and J usage is TRBJ2-3; TRBD2 aligns across 7 bases. This CDR3 spans 15 amino acids. Trimming removed 4 bases from V and 3 bases from J; junction bases left unmatched: 7. Germline loops: CDR1 MGHRA, CDR2 YSYEKL. Here the CDR3 reads CASSPQWGGTDTQYF. DNA for the CDR3: TGCGCCAGCAGCCCCCAGTGGGGGGGGACAGATACGCAGTATTTT.

This clonotype was counted many times. The chain joins TRBV12-3 or TRBV12-4 to TRBJ2-2; D may correspond to TRBD1 or TRBD2 (5 bases each). V dropped 4 bases and J dropped 3 bases, with 12 bases sitting between them. The CDR3 is 15 amino acids. The CDR3 DNA follows: TGTGCCAGCAGTTCACTAGAGGGGTACACCGGGGAGCTGTTTTTT. Amino acid sequence: CASSSLEGYTGELFF.

For this clonotype: Given the absence of the conserved phenylalanine or tryptophan at the CDR3 end, a read error is likely. This sequence joins TRBV14 and TRBJ2-1; D may be TRBD2 (5 bases). Germline assignment: CDR1 SGHDN and CDR2 FVKESK. The CDR3 is 13 amino acids. With 3 bases removed from V and 3 bases from J, the gap between germline ends came to 6 bases. The CDR3 sequence is CASSQTNYNEQFS. As DNA, the CDR3 is TGTGCCAGCAGCCAGACTAACTACAATGAGCAGTTCTCC.

This clonotype has just a few counts. A read error is possible here, since a much larger clone lies one base away. In DNA, the CDR3 is TGTGCCAGCAGCTGGACAGGGGCGAACACTGAAGCTTTCTTT. Protein sequence: CASSWTGANTEAFF. The chain recombines TRBV7-8 with TRBJ1-1; 9 nucleotides line up with TRBD1. The germline CDR1 and CDR2 sequences are SGHVS and FQNEAQ. J was trimmed by 1 base and V by 4 bases; bases with no gene match: 1. This CDR3 has 14 residues.

This clonotype showed up many times. The chain joins TRBV28 to TRBJ2-2; 11 bases line up with TRBD1. Per germline, CDR1 MDHEN and CDR2 SYDVKM. The CDR3 has 16 amino acids. J lost 6 bases, V lost 6 bases, and 9 bases had no gene match. The CDR3 coding sequence is TGTGCCAGCAGCCCTGGGGACAGGGGGTTGGCCGGGGAGCTGTTTTTT. Amino acids: CASSPGDRGLAGELFF.